The 12 T cell receptor beta chains below all came from one sample that was sequenced in a study of blood T cell repertoires in COVID-19. Measured with immunoSEQ multiplex PCR; TCRdb has only the in-frame clones, and not every one. The table includes 180,000 or so clones, around 90% detected once. The sample taken for sequencing was peripheral blood. The source of these receptors is a man in his fifties or sixties with acute or convalescent COVID-19.

This chain links TRBV10-3 with TRBJ2-5; a weak D match, TRBD2 (6 bases). V lost 2 bases and J lost 5, with 18 bases in between. In germline, CDR1 is ENHRY, CDR2 SYGVKD. There are 16 residues in the CDR3. CDR3 nucleotide sequence: TGTGCCATCAGTGAGGCCCCCGGGAGTGGAGCGGAGACCCAGTACTTC. The encoded protein is CAISEAPGSGAETQYF.

The chain uses TRBV11-2 and TRBJ2-2; 7 bases are a match to TRBD1. CDR1 is SGHAT and CDR2 is FQNNGV in the germline V gene. This CDR3 is built from 15 residues. Trimming removed 7 bases from V and 2 bases from J; junction bases left unmatched: 7. The CDR3 sequence is CASNPGQFNTGELFF. CDR3 sequence (DNA): TGTGCCAGCAACCCGGGACAGTTCAACACCGGGGAGCTGTTTTTT.

The chain couples TRBV11-2 to TRBJ2-2; TRBD2 agrees at 9 bases. The CDR3 runs 16 residues. V lost 7 bases, J lost 1 base, and 7 bases stayed unmatched. CDR1 and CDR2 from the germline V gene are SGHAT and FQNNGV. The CDR3 DNA reads as TGTGCCAGCAATCAAAGACTAGCGGAGAACACCGGGGAGCTGTTTTTT. Translation gives CASNQRLAENTGELFF.

The chain joins TRBV10-1 to TRBJ1-5; 7 nucleotides match TRBD1. The CDR3 is made up of 16 amino acids. The V segment lost 4 bases and the J segment 0 bases; nucleotides outside the gene matches: 6. Germline V gene data show CDR1 as WNHNN and CDR2 as SYGVQD (reference sequence). CDR3 nucleotides: TGCGCCAGCAGTGGGACAGGACTTCTTAGCAATCAGCCCCAGCATTTT. Amino acid sequence: CASSGTGLLSNQPQHF.

The rearrangement links TRBV6-1 to TRBJ2-3; D perhaps matches TRBD1 (6 bases). Between the trimmed V and J ends, which lost 3 bases and 2 bases, there was a span of 12 bases. The CDR3 is made up of 15 amino acids. Germline lookup yields CDR1 MNHNS and CDR2 SASEGT. The CDR3 region has the DNA TGTGCCAGCAGTGACCCCGGGACAATCACAGATACGCAGTATTTT. This gives the protein CASSDPGTITDTQYF.

This clone was recorded a few times. The chain is built from TRBV7-2 and TRBJ1-5; D is undetermined. Trimming removed 5 bases at V and 0 bases at J, with 11 bases between. The CDR3 sequence is 15 residues long. Germline CDR1 and CDR2: SGHTA and FQGNSA. Written as DNA, the CDR3 is TGTGCCAGCAGCCTCCAGGTTAATAGCAATCAGCCCCAGCATTTT. Protein sequence: CASSLQVNSNQPQHF. The variable domain in full, with the rest retrieved from reference TRBV7-2 and TRBJ1-5, is GAGVSQSPSNKVTEKGKDVELRCDPISGHTALYWYRQSLGQGLEFLIYFQGNSAPDKSGLPSDRFSAERTGGSVSTLTIQRTQQEDSAVYLCASSLQVNSNQPQHFGDGTRLSIL.

The rearrangement links TRBV7-3 to TRBJ2-1; TRBD2 matches at 8 bases. The germline CDR1 and CDR2 sequences are SGHTA and FQGTGA. The CDR3 runs to 16 residues. V lost 1 base, J lost 3 bases, and 5 bases stayed unmatched. In DNA form, the CDR3 reads TGTGCCAGCAGCTTAATTTACAGCGGGGGCTACAATGAGCAGTTCTTC. Translation: CASSLIYSGGYNEQFF. The entire variable domain, with the rest obtained from reference TRBV7-3 and TRBJ2-1, is as follows: GAGVSQTPSNKVTEKGKYVELRCDPISGHTALYWYRQSLGQGPEFLIYFQGTGAADDSGLPNDRFFAVRPEGSVSTLKIQRTERGDSAVYLCASSLIYSGGYNEQFFGPGTRLTVL.

The chain has TRBV10-3 and TRBJ1-5; 8 positions agree with TRBD1. V dropped 2 bases and J dropped 6; count of bases not matched to a gene: 6. Per germline, CDR1 ENHRY and CDR2 SYGVKD. The CDR3 has 15 residues. The CDR3: CAISEASGGGQPQHF. As DNA, the CDR3 is TGTGCCATCAGTGAGGCCTCAGGGGGCGGTCAGCCCCAGCATTTT.

This clone has just one count. The chain carries TRBV5-1 and TRBJ2-1; 8 positions match TRBD2. This CDR3 spans 15 amino acids. The ends lost 4 bases at V and 7 bases at J; junction bases unmatched: 10. Germline V gene data show CDR1 as SGHRS and CDR2 as YFSETQ. This CDR3 is CASSPGPSGSNEQFF. CDR3 nucleotide sequence: TGCGCCAGCAGCCCCGGGCCTAGCGGGTCAAATGAGCAGTTCTTC.

The rearrangement links TRBV28 to TRBJ1-6, with 8 nucleotides matching TRBD1. CDR1 and CDR2 (germline): MDHEN, SYDVKM. V was clipped by 8 bases and J by 3 bases; unmatched bases: 3. This CDR3 region has 14 residues. CDR3 sequence reads: CASRTGFYNSPLHF. The CDR3 DNA reads as TGTGCCAGCCGGACAGGGTTCTATAATTCACCCCTCCACTTT.

This clone has a single count. The chain combines TRBV19 with TRBJ1-2; D unclear. The CDR3 consists of 13 residues. Germline CDR1 reads LNHDA; CDR2 reads SQIVND (reference sequence). Trimming cost V 3 bases and J 4 bases, with 9 bases left between them. The CDR3 region has the DNA TGTGCCAGTAGTATCAACAGAATCTATGGCTACACCTTC. Its translation is CASSINRIYGYTF.

The chain employs TRBV3-1 (or the pseudogene TRBV3-2) and TRBJ1-6, with no clear D. The germline gives CDR1 LGHDT, CDR2 YNNKEL (reference sequence). V gave up 7 bases and J gave up 0 bases, with 10 bases separating them. This CDR3 has 15 amino acids. As DNA, the CDR3 is TGTGCCAGCAACCCGGGGAGCTCCTATAATTCACCCCTCCACTTT. As protein: CASNPGSSYNSPLHF.